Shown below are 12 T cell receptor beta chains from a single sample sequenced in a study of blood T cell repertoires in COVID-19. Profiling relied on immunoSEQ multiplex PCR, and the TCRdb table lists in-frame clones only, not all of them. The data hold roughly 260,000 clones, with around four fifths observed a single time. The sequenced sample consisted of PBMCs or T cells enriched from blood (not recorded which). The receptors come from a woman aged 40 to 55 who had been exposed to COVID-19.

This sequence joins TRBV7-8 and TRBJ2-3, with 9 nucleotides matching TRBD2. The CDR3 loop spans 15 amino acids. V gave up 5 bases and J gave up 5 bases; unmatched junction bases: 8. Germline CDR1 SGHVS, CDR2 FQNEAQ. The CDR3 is CASSRVAGARDTQYF. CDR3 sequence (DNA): TGTGCCAGCAGCCGAGTAGCGGGGGCAAGAGATACGCAGTATTTT.

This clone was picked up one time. The CDR3 loop is CSSRTGMNTEAFF. The CDR3 region has the DNA TGCAGCTCGAGGACAGGGATGAACACTGAAGCTTTCTTT. The chain combines TRBV29-1 with TRBJ1-1; TRBD1 agrees at 8 bases. This CDR3 region has 13 residues. V gave up 8 bases and J gave up 0 bases; unmatched junction bases: 5. Germline V gene lookup returns CDR1 SQVTM and CDR2 ANQGSEA.

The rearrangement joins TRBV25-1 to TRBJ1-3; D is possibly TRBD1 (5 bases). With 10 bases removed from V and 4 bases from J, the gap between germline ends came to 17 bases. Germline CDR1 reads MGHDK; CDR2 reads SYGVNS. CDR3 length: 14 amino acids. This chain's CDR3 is CATQVGGRGNTIYF. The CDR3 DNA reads TGTGCCACCCAGGTGGGGGGTAGAGGAAACACCATATATTTT.

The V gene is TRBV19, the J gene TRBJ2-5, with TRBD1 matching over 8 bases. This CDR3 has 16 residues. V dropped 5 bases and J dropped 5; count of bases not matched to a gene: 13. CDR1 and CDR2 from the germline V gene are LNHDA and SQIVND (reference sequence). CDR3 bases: TGTGCCAGTAGTTCAACCAGGGGGCGTAGGGGCGAGACCCAGTACTTC. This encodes CASSSTRGRRGETQYF.

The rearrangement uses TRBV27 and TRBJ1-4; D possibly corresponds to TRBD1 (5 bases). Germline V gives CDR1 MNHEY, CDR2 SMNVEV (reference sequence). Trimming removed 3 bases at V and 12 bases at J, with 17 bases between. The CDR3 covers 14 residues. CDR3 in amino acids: CASSFGRALGELFF. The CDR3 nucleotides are TGTGCCAGCAGTTTTGGCAGGGCCCTTGGGGAACTGTTTTTT.

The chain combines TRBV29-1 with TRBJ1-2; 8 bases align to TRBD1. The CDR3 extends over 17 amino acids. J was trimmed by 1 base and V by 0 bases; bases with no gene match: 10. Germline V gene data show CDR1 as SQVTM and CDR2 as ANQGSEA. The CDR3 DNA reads TGCAGCGTTGAAGAGGGTGCAGGGGGCGGTAGTAACTATGGCTACACCTTC. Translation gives CSVEEGAGGGSNYGYTF.

CDR3 residues: CASSQTVAQGYSPLHF. Here the CDR3 DNA reads TGTGCCAGCAGCCAGACAGTGGCGCAGGGATATTCACCCCTCCACTTT. This chain joins TRBV3-1 (or the pseudogene TRBV3-2) and TRBJ1-6, with D perhaps TRBD1 (5 bases). V lost 3 bases, J lost 8 bases, and 17 bases lay in between. From germline, CDR1 is LGHDT and CDR2 YNNKEL (reference sequence). The CDR3 has 16 amino acids.

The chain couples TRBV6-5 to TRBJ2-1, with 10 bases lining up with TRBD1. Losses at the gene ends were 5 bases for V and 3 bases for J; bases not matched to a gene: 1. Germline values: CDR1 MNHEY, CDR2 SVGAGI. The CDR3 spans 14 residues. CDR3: CASSRDRGYNEQFF. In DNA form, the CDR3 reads TGTGCCAGCAGTCGGGACAGGGGCTACAATGAGCAGTTCTTC.

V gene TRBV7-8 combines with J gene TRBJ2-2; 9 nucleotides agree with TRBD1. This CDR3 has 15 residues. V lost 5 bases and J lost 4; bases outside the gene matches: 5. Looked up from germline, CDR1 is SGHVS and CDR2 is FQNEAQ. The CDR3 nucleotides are TGTGCCAGCAGCCTACAGGGGGCGAGCACCGGGGAGCTGTTTTTT. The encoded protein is CASSLQGASTGELFF.

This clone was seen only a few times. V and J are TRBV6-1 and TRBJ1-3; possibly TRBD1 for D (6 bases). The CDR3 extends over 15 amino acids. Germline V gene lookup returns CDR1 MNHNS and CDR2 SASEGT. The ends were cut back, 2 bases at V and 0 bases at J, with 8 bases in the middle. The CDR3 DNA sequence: TGTGCCAGCAGTGAAAGGGGGTTCTCTGGAAACACCATATATTTT. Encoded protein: CASSERGFSGNTIYF.

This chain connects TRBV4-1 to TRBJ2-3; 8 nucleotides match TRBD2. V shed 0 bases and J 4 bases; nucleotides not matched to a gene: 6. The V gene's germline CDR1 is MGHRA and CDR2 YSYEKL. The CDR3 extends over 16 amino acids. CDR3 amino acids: CASSQETGGAADTQYF. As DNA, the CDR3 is TGCGCCAGCAGCCAAGAAACGGGGGGGGCAGCAGATACGCAGTATTTT.

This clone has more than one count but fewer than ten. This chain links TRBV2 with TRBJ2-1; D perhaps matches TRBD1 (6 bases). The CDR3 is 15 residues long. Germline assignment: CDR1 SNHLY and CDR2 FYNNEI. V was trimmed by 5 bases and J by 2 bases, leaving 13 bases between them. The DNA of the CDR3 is TGTGCCAGCAGTCTGCAGGGGCTTACCTACAATGAGCAGTTCTTC. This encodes CASSLQGLTYNEQFF.